This T cell receptor beta chain was documented in a study of vaccination effects on CD4 cells after COVID-19. Study outcomes and limitations: At late timepoints after vaccination, vaccine- and infection-induced clones shrank markedly.

Germline values: CDR1 SGHVS, CDR2 FNYEAQ. V was trimmed by 8 bases and J by 8 bases, leaving 21 bases between them. The CDR3 totals 15 residues. At the end of around 11 days of culture, CD4+ T cells were isolated. Participants each got two BNT162b2 or mRNA-1273 vaccine doses. A half-medium replacement with IL-2 medium was carried out on days 3 and 7. A word on this clone: Its antigen is unidentified.

The table came from immunoSEQ multiplex PCR; TCRdb's copy has only in-frame clones and leaves some out. This table has about 71,000 clones, over 75% appearing once. This sample comprised CD4+ T cells from PBMCs cultured without peptide, obtained after COVID-19 vaccination. The receptor was isolated from a human donor who received a COVID-19 vaccine. V is TRBV7-6 and J is TRBJ1-4, with D perhaps TRBD1 (6 bases). The CDR3 loop is CASAVGTGSGEKLFF. As DNA, the CDR3 is TGTGCCAGCGCTGTGGGAACAGGGTCAGGCGAAAAACTGTTTTTT.